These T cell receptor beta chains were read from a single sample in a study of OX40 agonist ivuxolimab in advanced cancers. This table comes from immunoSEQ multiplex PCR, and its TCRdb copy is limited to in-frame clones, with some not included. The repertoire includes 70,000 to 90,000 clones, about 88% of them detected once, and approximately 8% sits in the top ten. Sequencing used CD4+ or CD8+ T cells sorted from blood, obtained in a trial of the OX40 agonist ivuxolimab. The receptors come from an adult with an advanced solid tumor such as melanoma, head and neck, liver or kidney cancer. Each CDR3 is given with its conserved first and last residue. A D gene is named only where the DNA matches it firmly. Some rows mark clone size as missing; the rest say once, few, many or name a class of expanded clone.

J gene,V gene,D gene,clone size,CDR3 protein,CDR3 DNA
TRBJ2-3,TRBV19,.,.,CASGRGGYTDTQYF,TGTGCCAGTGGAAGGGGGGGATACACAGATACGCAGTATTTT
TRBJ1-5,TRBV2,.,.,CASSEGPDQPQHF,TGTGCCAGCAGTGAAGGACCAGATCAGCCCCAGCATTTT
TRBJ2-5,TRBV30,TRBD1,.,CAWRRGQGNQETQYF,TGTGCCTGGAGGAGGGGACAGGGGAACCAAGAGACCCAGTACTTC
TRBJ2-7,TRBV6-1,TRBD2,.,CASSPLAGGNEQYF,TGTGCCAGCAGCCCACTAGCGGGAGGCAACGAGCAGTACTTC
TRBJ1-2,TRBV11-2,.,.,CASSRNLLTNYGYTF,TGTGCCAGCAGCCGAAACTTGCTCACTAACTATGGCTACACCTTC
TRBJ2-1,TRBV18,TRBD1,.,CASSPGTGQGGLEQFF,TGTGCCAGCTCCCCGGGGACCGGACAGGGAGGACTGGAGCAGTTCTTC
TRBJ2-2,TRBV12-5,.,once,CASGLRETGELFF,TGTGCTAGTGGTTTGCGGGAGACCGGGGAGCTGTTTTTT
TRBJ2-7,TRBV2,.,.,CASQGRQYSYEQYF,TGTGCCAGCCAAGGGCGCCAGTACTCCTACGAGCAGTACTTC
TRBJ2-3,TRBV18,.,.,CASSPQAAETQYF,TGTGCCAGCTCACCCCAGGCCGCAGAGACGCAGTATTTT
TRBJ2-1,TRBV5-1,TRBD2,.,CASSTPGPGLGRDYNEQFF,TGCGCCAGCAGCACTCCGGGCCCTGGACTAGGGAGAGACTACAATGAGCAGTTCTTC
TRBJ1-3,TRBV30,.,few,CAWKRRTSGNTIYF,TGTGCCTGGAAAAGGCGGACTTCTGGAAACACCATATATTTT
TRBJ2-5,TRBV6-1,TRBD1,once,CASSKAGGDETQYF,TGTGCCAGCTCAAAGGCAGGGGGCGACGAGACCCAGTACTTC
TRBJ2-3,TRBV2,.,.,CASNLQRSSTDTQYF,TGTGCCAGCAACCTTCAGCGGTCTAGCACAGATACGCAGTATTTT
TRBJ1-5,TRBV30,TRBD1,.,CACSRDRGGNQPQHF,TGTGCCTGTAGTAGGGACAGGGGAGGCAATCAGCCCCAGCATTTT
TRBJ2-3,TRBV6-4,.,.,CASSRDATSTDTQYF,TGTGCCAGCAGCCGGGACGCCACTAGCACAGATACGCAGTATTTT
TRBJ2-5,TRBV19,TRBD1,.,CASSIRTGVGTQYF,TGTGCCAGTAGTATTCGAACAGGGGTTGGGACCCAGTACTTC
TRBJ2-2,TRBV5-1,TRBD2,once,CASSQLAGEAGELFF,TGCGCCAGCAGCCAGCTAGCGGGAGAAGCCGGGGAGCTGTTTTTT
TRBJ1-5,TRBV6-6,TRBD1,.,CASSSGGTGNQPQHF,TGTGCCAGCAGTTCAGGGGGTACGGGCAATCAGCCCCAGCATTTT
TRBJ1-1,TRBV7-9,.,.,CASSFQGEAFF,TGTGCCAGCAGCTTTCAGGGTGAAGCTTTCTTT
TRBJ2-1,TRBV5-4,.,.,CASSLVGRSYNEQFF,TGTGCCAGCAGCTTGGTTGGCCGAAGTTACAATGAGCAGTTCTTC
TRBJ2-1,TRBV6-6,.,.,CASTRGSNEQFF,TGTGCCAGCACACGGGGCTCCAATGAGCAGTTCTTC
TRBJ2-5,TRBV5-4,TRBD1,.,CASGLGPDGTAQETQYF,TGTGCCAGCGGCTTGGGTCCCGACGGGACAGCACAAGAGACCCAGTACTTC
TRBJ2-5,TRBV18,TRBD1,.,CASSLQPGQGKETQYF,TGTGCCAGCTCACTACAACCGGGACAGGGTAAAGAGACCCAGTACTTC
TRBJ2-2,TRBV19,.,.,CASSLQGLSTGELFF,TGTGCCAGTAGTTTGCAGGGGCTAAGCACCGGGGAGCTGTTTTTT
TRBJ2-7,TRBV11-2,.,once,CASSLGPASYEQYF,TGTGCCAGCAGCTTAGGCCCCGCTTCCTACGAGCAGTACTTC
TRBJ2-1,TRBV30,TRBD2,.,CAWKRLAGTYNEQFF,TGTGCCTGGAAAAGGCTAGCGGGTACATACAATGAGCAGTTCTTC
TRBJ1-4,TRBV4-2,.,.,CASSQERGRSNEKLFF,TGTGCCAGCAGCCAAGAAAGGGGCAGGTCTAATGAAAAACTGTTTTTT
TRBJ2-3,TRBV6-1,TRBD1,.,CASTPGTGGLDTRYF,TGTGCCAGCACCCCCGGGACAGGGGGCTTAGATACGCGGTATTTT
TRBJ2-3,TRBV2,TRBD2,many,CASSPGGTADTQYF,TGTGCCAGTTCCCCGGGAGGGACCGCAGATACGCAGTATTTT
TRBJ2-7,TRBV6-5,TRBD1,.,CASSYSSGGAYEQYF,TGTGCCAGCAGTTACTCGTCAGGGGGCGCTTACGAGCAGTACTTC
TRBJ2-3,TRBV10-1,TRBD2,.,CASSAYGTSGRADTDTQYF,TGCGCCAGCAGCGCGTACGGGACTAGCGGGAGAGCGGACACAGATACGCAGTATTTT
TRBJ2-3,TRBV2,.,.,CASKLNRGADTQYF,TGTGCCAGCAAACTAAATCGAGGGGCAGATACGCAGTATTTT
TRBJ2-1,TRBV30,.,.,CAWSGGGGEQFF,TGTGCCTGGAGTGGGGGAGGGGGTGAGCAGTTCTTC
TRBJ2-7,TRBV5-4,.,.,CASSFQGWGEQYF,TGTGCCAGCAGCTTTCAAGGTTGGGGCGAGCAGTACTTC
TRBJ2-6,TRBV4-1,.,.,CASSLPGANVLTF,TGCGCCAGCAGCCTCCCTGGGGCCAACGTCCTGACTTTC
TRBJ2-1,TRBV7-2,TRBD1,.,CASSPRGQSSEQFF,TGTGCCAGCAGCCCAAGGGGACAGAGTAGTGAGCAGTTCTTC
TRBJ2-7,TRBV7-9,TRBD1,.,CASSLPQGSGEQYF,TGTGCCAGCAGCTTACCACAGGGGTCCGGTGAGCAGTACTTC
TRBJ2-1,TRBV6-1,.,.,CASRLMSSYNEQFF,TGTGCCAGCAGGCTTATGAGCTCCTACAATGAGCAGTTCTTC
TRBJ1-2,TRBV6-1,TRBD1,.,CSSRAPGTGAYGYTF,TGTTCCAGCAGAGCTCCCGGGACAGGGGCCTATGGCTACACCTTC
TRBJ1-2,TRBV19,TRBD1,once,CASRTGTGGSYGYTF,TGTGCCAGTAGGACCGGGACAGGGGGCAGCTATGGCTACACCTTC
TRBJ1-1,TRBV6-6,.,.,CASSYSQINTEAFF,TGTGCCAGCAGTTACTCTCAGATTAACACTGAAGCTTTCTTT
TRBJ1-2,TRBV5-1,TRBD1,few,CASSQGDRTYYGYTF,TGCGCCAGCAGCCAAGGGGACAGGACCTACTATGGCTACACCTTC
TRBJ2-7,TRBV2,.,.,CATNRDKYEQYF,TGTGCCACGAACCGGGACAAATACGAGCAGTACTTC
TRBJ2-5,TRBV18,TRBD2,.,CASSRGTSGGETQYF,TGTGCCAGCTCACGAGGGACTAGCGGCGGGGAGACCCAGTACTTC
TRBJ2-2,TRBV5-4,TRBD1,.,CASSPLDRDTGELFF,TGTGCCAGCAGCCCCCTTGACAGGGACACCGGGGAGCTGTTTTTT
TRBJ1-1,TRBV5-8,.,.,CASSLTGPNTEAFF,TGTGCCAGCAGCTTGACAGGCCCGAACACTGAAGCTTTCTTT
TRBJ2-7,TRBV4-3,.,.,CASSQSGTLNYEQYF,TGCGCCAGCAGCCAATCCGGGACATTGAATTACGAGCAGTACTTC
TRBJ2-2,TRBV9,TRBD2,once,CASSSRTSGKGELFF,TGTGCCAGCAGCTCCCGGACTAGCGGGAAGGGGGAGCTGTTTTTT